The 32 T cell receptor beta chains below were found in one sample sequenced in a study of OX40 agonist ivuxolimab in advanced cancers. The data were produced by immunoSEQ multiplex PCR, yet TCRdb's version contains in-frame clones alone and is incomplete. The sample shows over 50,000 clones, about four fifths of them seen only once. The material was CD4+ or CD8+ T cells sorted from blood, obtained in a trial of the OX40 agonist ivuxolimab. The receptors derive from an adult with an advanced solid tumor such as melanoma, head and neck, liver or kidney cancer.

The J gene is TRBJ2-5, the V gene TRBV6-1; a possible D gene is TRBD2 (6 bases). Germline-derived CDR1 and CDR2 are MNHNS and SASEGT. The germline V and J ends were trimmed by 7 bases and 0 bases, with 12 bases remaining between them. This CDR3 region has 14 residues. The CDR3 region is CASTPGDHQETQYF. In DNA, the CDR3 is TGTGCCAGCACCCCGGGGGATCACCAAGAGACCCAGTACTTC.

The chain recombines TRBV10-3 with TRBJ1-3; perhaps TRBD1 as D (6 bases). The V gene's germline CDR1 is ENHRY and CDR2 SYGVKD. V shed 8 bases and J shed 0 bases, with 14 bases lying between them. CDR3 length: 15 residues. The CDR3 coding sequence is TGTGCCATCGCTCCCCAGGGGTACTCTGGAAACACCATATATTTT. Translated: CAIAPQGYSGNTIYF.

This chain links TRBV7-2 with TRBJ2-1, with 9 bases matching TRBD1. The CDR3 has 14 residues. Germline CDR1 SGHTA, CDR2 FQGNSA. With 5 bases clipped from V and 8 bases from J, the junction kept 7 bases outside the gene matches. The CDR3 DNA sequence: TGTGCCAGCAGCCCGGGACAGGGAAACGATGAGCAGTTCTTC. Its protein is CASSPGQGNDEQFF.

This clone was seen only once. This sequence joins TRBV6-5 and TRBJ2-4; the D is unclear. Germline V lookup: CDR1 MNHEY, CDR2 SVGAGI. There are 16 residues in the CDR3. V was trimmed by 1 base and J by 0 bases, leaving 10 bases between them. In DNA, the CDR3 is TGTGCCAGCAGTTACTATGCGGAACTAGCCAAAAACATTCAGTACTTC. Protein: CASSYYAELAKNIQYF.

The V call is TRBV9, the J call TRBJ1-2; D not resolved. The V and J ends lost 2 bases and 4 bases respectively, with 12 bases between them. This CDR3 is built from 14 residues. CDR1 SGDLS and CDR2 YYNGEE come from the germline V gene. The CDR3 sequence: CASSVFQATYGYTF. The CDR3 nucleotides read TGTGCCAGCAGCGTGTTCCAGGCCACCTATGGCTACACCTTC.

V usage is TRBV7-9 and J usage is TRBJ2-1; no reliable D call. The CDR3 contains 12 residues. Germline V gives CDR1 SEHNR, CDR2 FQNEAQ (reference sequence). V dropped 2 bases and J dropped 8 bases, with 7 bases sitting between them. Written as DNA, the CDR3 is TGTGCCAGCAGCTTATCAAGCCATGAGCAGTTCTTC. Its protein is CASSLSSHEQFF.

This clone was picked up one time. CDR3 nucleotides: TGTGCCATCAGTGACGGACTAGCGGGGGACTACGAGCAGTACTTC. It specifies CAISDGLAGDYEQYF. The chain combines TRBV10-3 with TRBJ2-7, with TRBD2 matching 13 bases. There are 15 residues in the CDR3. Looked up from germline, CDR1 is ENHRY and CDR2 is SYGVKD. After removal of 3 bases from V and 3 bases from J, the junction contained 2 bases not matched to a gene.

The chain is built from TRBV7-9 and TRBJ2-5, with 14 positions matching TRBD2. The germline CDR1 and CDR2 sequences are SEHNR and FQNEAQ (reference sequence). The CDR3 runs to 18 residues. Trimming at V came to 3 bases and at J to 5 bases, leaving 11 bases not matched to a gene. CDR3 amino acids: CASSFSTSGRALQETQYF. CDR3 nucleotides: TGTGCCAGCAGCTTCTCGACTAGCGGGAGGGCCTTACAGGAGACCCAGTACTTC.

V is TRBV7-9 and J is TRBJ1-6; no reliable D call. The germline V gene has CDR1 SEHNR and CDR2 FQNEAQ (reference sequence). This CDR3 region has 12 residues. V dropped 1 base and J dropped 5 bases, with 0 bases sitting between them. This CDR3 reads CASSLDNSPLHF. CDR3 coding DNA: TGTGCCAGCAGCTTAGATAATTCACCCCTCCACTTT.

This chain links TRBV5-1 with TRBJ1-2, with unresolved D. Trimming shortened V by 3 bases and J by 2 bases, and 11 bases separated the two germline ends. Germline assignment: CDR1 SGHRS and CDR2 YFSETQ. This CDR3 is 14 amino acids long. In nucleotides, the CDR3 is TGCGCCAGCAGCTCCCCGGGAGAGAACTATGGCTACACCTTC. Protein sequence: CASSSPGENYGYTF.

The CDR3: CASSDPDRADTQYF. CDR3 nucleotides: TGCGCCAGCAGTGATCCGGACAGGGCAGATACGCAGTATTTT. The gene calls are TRBV10-1 and TRBJ2-3, with 8 bases matching TRBD1. Germline-derived CDR1 and CDR2 are WNHNN and SYGVQD (reference sequence). This CDR3 is built from 14 residues. The V segment lost 3 bases and the J segment 4 bases; nucleotides outside the gene matches: 3.

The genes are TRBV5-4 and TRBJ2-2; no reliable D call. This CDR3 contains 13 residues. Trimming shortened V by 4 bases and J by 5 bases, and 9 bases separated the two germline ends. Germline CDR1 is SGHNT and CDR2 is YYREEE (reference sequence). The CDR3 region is CASSRDRTGELFF. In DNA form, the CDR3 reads TGTGCCAGCAGCAGAGACCGTACCGGGGAGCTGTTTTTT.

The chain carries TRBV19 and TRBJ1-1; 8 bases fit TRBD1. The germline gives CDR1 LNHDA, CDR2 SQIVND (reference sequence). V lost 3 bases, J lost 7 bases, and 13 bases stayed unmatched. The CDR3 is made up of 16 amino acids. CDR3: CASSMKRQGKEGEAFF. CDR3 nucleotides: TGTGCCAGTAGTATGAAGCGACAGGGGAAGGAGGGTGAAGCTTTCTTT.

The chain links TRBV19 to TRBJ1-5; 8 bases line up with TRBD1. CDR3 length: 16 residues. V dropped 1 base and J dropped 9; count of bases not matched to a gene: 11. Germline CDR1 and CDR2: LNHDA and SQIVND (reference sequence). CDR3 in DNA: TGTGCCAGTAGTATAGGCCTCAGGGGGCCACGGAGGCCCCAGCATTTT. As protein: CASSIGLRGPRRPQHF.

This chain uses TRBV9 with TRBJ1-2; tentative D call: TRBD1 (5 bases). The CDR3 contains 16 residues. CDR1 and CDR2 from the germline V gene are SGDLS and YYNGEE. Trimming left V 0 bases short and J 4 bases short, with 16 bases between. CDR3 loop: CASSVGGRGFPYGYTF. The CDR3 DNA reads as TGTGCCAGCAGCGTAGGAGGAAGGGGATTCCCCTATGGCTACACCTTC.

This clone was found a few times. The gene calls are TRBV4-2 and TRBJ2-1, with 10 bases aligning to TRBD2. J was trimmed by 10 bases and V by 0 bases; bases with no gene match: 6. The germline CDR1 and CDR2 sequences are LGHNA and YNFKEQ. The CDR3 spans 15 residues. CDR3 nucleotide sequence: TGTGCCAGCAGCCAAGATCTAAGCGGGAGGGACGAGCAGTTCTTC. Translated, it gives CASSQDLSGRDEQFF.

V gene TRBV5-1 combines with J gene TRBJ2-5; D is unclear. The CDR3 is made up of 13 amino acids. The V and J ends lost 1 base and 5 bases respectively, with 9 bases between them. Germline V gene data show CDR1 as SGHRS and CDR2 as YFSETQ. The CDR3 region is CASSLKEAETQYF. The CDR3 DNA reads TGCGCCAGCAGCTTGAAAGAGGCGGAGACCCAGTACTTC.

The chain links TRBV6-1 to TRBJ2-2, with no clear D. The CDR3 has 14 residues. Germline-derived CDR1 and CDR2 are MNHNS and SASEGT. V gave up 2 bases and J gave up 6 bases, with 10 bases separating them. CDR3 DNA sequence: TGTGCCAGCAGTGAACGGCCTGGGGCCGGGGAGCTGTTTTTT. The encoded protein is CASSERPGAGELFF.

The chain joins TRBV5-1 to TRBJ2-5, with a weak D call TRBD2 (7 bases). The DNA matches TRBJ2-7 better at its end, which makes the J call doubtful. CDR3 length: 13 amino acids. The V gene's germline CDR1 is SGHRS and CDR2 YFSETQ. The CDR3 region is CASSPGGYYEQYF. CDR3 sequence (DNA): TGCGCCAGCAGCCCGGGGGGCTACTACGAGCAGTACTTC.

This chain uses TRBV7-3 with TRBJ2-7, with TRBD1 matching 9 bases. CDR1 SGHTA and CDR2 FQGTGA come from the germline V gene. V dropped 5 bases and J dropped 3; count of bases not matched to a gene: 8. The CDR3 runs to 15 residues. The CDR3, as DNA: TGTGCCAGCAGCCTTATGGGACAGGGAGGCTACGAGCAGTACTTC. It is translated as CASSLMGQGGYEQYF.

CDR3 region: CASSLAGARNTEAFF. DNA of the CDR3: TGCGCCAGCAGCTTGGCGGGGGCTCGGAACACTGAAGCTTTCTTT. The chain recombines TRBV5-1 with TRBJ1-1, with D possibly matching TRBD1 (6 bases). The CDR3 loop spans 15 amino acids. Trimming removed 0 bases from V and 1 base from J, with 10 bases in between. Per the germline V gene, CDR1 is SGHRS and CDR2 is YFSETQ.

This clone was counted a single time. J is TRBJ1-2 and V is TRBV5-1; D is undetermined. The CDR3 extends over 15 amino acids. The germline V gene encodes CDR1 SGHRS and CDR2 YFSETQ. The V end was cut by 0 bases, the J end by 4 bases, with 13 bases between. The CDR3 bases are TGCGCCAGCAGCTTGGGATCACCCACCCTCTATGGCTACACCTTC. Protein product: CASSLGSPTLYGYTF.

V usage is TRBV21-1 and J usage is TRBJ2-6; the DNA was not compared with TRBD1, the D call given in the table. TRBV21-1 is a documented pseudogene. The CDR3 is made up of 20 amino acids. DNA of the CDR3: TGTGCCAGCAGCCTCCGGATCCGAACAGGGGCTAGCTCTGGGGCCAACGTCCTGACTTTC. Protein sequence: CASSLRIRTGASSGANVLTF.

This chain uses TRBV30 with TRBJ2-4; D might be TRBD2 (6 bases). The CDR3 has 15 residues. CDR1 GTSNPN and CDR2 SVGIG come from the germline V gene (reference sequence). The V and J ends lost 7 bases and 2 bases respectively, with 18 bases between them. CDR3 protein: CAYGLGLTSKNIQYF. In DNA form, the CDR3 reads TGTGCCTACGGCCTCGGACTAACTTCCAAAAACATTCAGTACTTC.

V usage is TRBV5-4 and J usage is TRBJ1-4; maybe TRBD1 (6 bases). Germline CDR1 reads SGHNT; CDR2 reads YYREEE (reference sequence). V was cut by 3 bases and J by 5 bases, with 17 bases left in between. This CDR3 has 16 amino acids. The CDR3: CASSSLQGGLNEKLFF. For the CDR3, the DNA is TGTGCCAGCAGCTCATTACAGGGTGGACTCAATGAAAAACTGTTTTTT.

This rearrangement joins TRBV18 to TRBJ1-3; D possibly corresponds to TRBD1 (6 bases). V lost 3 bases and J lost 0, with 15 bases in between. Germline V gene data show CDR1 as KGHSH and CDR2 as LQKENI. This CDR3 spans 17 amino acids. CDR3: CASSPISDSSSGNTIYF. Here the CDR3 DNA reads TGTGCCAGCTCACCCATCTCGGACAGCAGCTCTGGAAACACCATATATTTT.

This CDR3 is CASSHRDRGSGEQYF. The CDR3 nucleotides read TGTGCCAGCTCCCACCGGGACAGGGGATCGGGCGAGCAGTACTTC. The genes are TRBV18 and TRBJ2-7; 10 bases align to TRBD1. Germline lookup yields CDR1 KGHSH and CDR2 LQKENI. The V and J ends lost 6 bases and 6 bases, in that order; junction bases with no gene match: 11. This CDR3 has 15 residues.

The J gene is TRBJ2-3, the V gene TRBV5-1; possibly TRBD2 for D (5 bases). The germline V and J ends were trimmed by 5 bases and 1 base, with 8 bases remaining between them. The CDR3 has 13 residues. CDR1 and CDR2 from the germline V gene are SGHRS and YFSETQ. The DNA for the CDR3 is TGCGCCAGCAGTATGGGAGGCACAGATACGCAGTATTTT. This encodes CASSMGGTDTQYF.

CDR3 loop: CASSQPGLSGTRGEQYF. The CDR3, as DNA: TGTGCCAGCAGCCAGCCCGGACTTAGCGGGACCCGCGGCGAGCAGTACTTC. The chain uses TRBV4-2 and TRBJ2-7, with 8 bases matching TRBD2. Germline V gives CDR1 LGHNA, CDR2 YNFKEQ. The CDR3 length is 17 residues. V gave up 3 bases and J gave up 6 bases; unmatched junction bases: 16.

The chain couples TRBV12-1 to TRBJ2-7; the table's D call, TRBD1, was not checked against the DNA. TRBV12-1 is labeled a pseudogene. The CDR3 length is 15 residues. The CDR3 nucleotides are TGTGCCAGCAGCTCTCGGGACAGATGCACCTACGAGCAGTACTTC. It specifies CASSSRDRCTYEQYF.

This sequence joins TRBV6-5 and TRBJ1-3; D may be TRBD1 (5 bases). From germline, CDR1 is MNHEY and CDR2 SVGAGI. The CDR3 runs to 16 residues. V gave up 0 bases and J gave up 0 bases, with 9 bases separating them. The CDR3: CASSYSGRFSGNTIYF. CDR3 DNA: TGTGCCAGCAGTTACTCGGGACGGTTCTCTGGAAACACCATATATTTT.

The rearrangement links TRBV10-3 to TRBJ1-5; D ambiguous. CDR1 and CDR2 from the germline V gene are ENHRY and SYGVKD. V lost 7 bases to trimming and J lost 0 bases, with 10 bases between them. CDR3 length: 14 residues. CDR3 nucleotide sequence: TGTGCCATCAAACTGACGGTTAGCAATCAGCCCCAGCATTTT. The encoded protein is CAIKLTVSNQPQHF.